What follows are 20 T cell receptor beta chains derived from one specimen sequenced in a study of CD8+ T cells in alopecia areata. After isolation, RNA underwent reverse transcription to generate cDNA as the sequencing template. Profiled with immunoSEQ multiplex PCR; TCRdb holds only in-frame clones, not every one. The data contain over 150,000 clones, almost 65% of them seen just once; the ten biggest clones take up about 1.7%. This specimen consisted of CD4+ T cells sorted from blood, obtained at week 0. Receptor source: a human donor with alopecia areata.

V and J are TRBV5-6 and TRBJ2-1; 9 nucleotides match TRBD1. Looked up from germline, CDR1 is SGHDT and CDR2 is YYEEEE. After removal of 4 bases from V and 7 bases from J, the junction contained 9 bases not matched to a gene. The CDR3 length is 15 residues. The chain's CDR3 is CASSPHRGLVNEQFF. As DNA, the CDR3 is TGTGCCAGCAGCCCTCACAGGGGGCTCGTGAATGAGCAGTTCTTC.

The J gene is TRBJ1-5, the V gene TRBV4-1, with D maybe TRBD1 (6 bases). With 4 bases removed from V and 0 bases from J, the gap between germline ends came to 10 bases. The CDR3 is 15 amino acids. CDR1 is MGHRA, CDR2 YSYEKL, per germline. The CDR3 here is CASSLDRYSNQPQHF. The DNA of the CDR3 is TGCGCCAGCAGCCTGGACAGATATAGCAATCAGCCCCAGCATTTT.

The chain links TRBV9 to TRBJ2-7; tentatively, D is TRBD1 or TRBD2 (6 bases each). V lost 4 bases and J lost 5, with 22 bases in between. CDR1 SGDLS and CDR2 YYNGEE come from the germline V gene. The CDR3 runs 16 residues. The CDR3 DNA sequence: TGTGCCAGCAGCCCCGAGGGGGGTTACTTCGCCGACGAGCAGTACTTC. Protein: CASSPEGGYFADEQYF. Full variable domain (missing parts from reference TRBV9 and TRBJ2-7): DSGVTQTPKHLITATGQRVTLRCSPRSGDLSVYWYQQSLDQGLQFLIQYYNGEERAKGNILERFSAQQFPDLHSELNLSSLELGDSALYFCASSPEGGYFADEQYFGPGTRLTVT.

The genes are TRBV2 and TRBJ2-5; D may be TRBD1 (6 bases). V was pared by 11 bases and J by 3 bases, with 13 bases between. CDR1 is SNHLY and CDR2 is FYNNEI in the germline V gene. There are 12 residues in the CDR3. The CDR3 DNA sequence: TGTGCCGGCGGACAGACGGAAGAGACCCAGTACTTC. As protein: CAGGQTEETQYF.

A few counts support this clone. The gene calls are TRBV18 and TRBJ1-4, with D unclear. CDR1 and CDR2 from the germline V gene are KGHSH and LQKENI. V was clipped by 3 bases and J by 8 bases, with 13 bases between them. The CDR3 extends over 14 amino acids. The CDR3 DNA sequence: TGTGCCAGCTCACCCGACCGAAACGGAGAAAAACTGTTTTTT. This codes for CASSPDRNGEKLFF.

This chain joins TRBV9 and TRBJ2-7, with a tentative D call TRBD1 (5 bases). The CDR3 is made up of 14 amino acids. Germline assignment: CDR1 SGDLS and CDR2 YYNGEE. V was shortened by 2 bases and J by 2 bases, with 11 bases between the two germline ends. CDR3 bases: TGTGCCAGCAGCGTGGGCAGGGATGCCTACGAGCAGTACTTC. The encoded protein is CASSVGRDAYEQYF.

The chain is built from TRBV30 and TRBJ1-6; D is unresolved. Germline loops: CDR1 GTSNPN, CDR2 SVGIG (reference sequence). V lost 3 bases to trimming and J lost 10 bases, with 13 bases between them. This CDR3 comprises 13 residues. DNA for the CDR3: TGTGCCTGGAGCGAAGGGCTTGGGTCACCCCTCCACTTT. Encoded protein: CAWSEGLGSPLHF.

The chain links TRBV7-3 to TRBJ1-1; D is unclear. This CDR3 contains 13 residues. Trimming removed 5 bases at V and 0 bases at J, with 7 bases between. Looked up from germline, CDR1 is SGHTA and CDR2 is FQGTGA. CDR3: CASSMGLNTEAFF. CDR3 sequence (DNA): TGTGCCAGCAGCATGGGGTTGAACACTGAAGCTTTCTTT.

The rearrangement joins TRBV5-6 to TRBJ2-6; 7 bases map to TRBD2. The germline V gene has CDR1 SGHDT and CDR2 YYEEEE. The CDR3 length is 14 residues. V lost 4 bases, J lost 3 bases, and 1 base stayed unmatched. The CDR3 is CASSTSVGANVLTF. The CDR3 region has the DNA TGTGCCAGCAGCACTAGCGTTGGGGCCAACGTCCTGACTTTC.

The chain uses TRBV30 and TRBJ1-6; D perhaps matches TRBD1 (6 bases). Trimming removed 3 bases at V and 7 bases at J, with 10 bases between. Germline CDR1 and CDR2: GTSNPN and SVGIG (reference sequence). CDR3 length equals 13 residues. The CDR3 DNA reads as TGTGCCTGGAGGGGGACACCCAATTCACCCCTCCACTTT. This codes for CAWRGTPNSPLHF. Full variable domain (rest looked up from reference TRBV30 and TRBJ1-6): SQTIHQWPATLVQPVGSPLSLECTVEGTSNPNLYWYRQAAGRGLQLLFYSVGIGQISSEVPQNLSASRPQDRQFILSSKKLLLSDSGFYLCAWRGTPNSPLHFGNGTRLTVT.

The chain employs TRBV2 and TRBJ1-4, with no clear D. The CDR3 consists of 14 residues. Per germline, CDR1 SNHLY and CDR2 FYNNEI. V lost 0 bases, J lost 7 bases, and 9 bases lay in between. The CDR3 sequence is CASSEALRGEKLFF. In DNA form, the CDR3 reads TGTGCCAGCAGTGAAGCGCTTCGGGGTGAAAAACTGTTTTTT.

This clone appeared a few times. CDR3 loop: CSVVESYEQYF. As DNA, the CDR3 is TGCAGCGTTGTCGAGAGCTACGAGCAGTACTTC. The rearrangement links TRBV29-1 to TRBJ2-7; D is undetermined. Per germline, CDR1 SQVTM and CDR2 ANQGSEA. V lost 4 bases and J 3 bases, leaving 7 bases between the germline ends. The CDR3 has 11 amino acids.

This clone occurred a few times. V gene TRBV5-1 combines with J gene TRBJ2-1, with TRBD1 identical over 7 bases. Germline V lookup: CDR1 SGHRS, CDR2 YFSETQ. V lost 2 bases and J lost 2; bases outside the gene matches: 4. CDR3 length: 15 amino acids. CDR3 sequence (DNA): TGCGCCAGCAGCTTAGGGACAGCGACCTACAATGAGCAGTTCTTC. It specifies CASSLGTATYNEQFF.

The chain links TRBV4-1 to TRBJ2-7, with 7 bases lining up with TRBD1. This CDR3 is built from 16 residues. The germline V gene encodes CDR1 MGHRA and CDR2 YSYEKL. Germline trimming cut 4 bases from V and 0 bases from J; bases unmatched to any gene: 9. The DNA for the CDR3 is TGCGCCAGCAGCCTAACAGGGGACAGATACTCCTACGAGCAGTACTTC. It yields the protein CASSLTGDRYSYEQYF.

This clone was recorded once. This sequence joins TRBV6-5 and TRBJ2-2; the D call may be TRBD1 or TRBD2 (5 bases each). The germline V and J ends were trimmed by 5 bases and 7 bases, with 11 bases remaining between them. This CDR3 comprises 13 residues. Germline V gene lookup returns CDR1 MNHEY and CDR2 SVGAGI. The CDR3 sequence is CASSRDPLGELFF. CDR3 nucleotide sequence: TGTGCCAGCAGTAGGGACCCTCTCGGGGAGCTGTTTTTT.

This clone has only a few counts. V and J are TRBV4-1 and TRBJ1-6; 10 positions match TRBD1. The length of the CDR3 is 14 residues. The germline gives CDR1 MGHRA, CDR2 YSYEKL. The trim removed 4 bases at V and 8 bases at J, leaving 2 bases unmatched. This CDR3 is CASSRQGADSPLHF. The CDR3 bases are TGCGCCAGCAGCCGACAGGGGGCGGATTCACCCCTCCACTTT.

This clone showed up just once. The chain carries TRBV7-2 and TRBJ2-7; D is tentatively TRBD1 or TRBD2 (5 bases each). This CDR3 is built from 12 residues. Germline CDR1 and CDR2: SGHTA and FQGNSA. V was cut by 1 base and J by 9 bases, with 10 bases left in between. This CDR3 is CASSLERGGQYF. In DNA, the CDR3 is TGTGCCAGCAGCTTAGAACGGGGCGGGCAGTACTTC.

This chain links TRBV30 with TRBJ2-7, with D perhaps TRBD1 or TRBD2 (6 bases each). Trimming removed 4 bases from V and 7 bases from J, with 17 bases in between. There are 13 residues in the CDR3. Germline CDR1 reads GTSNPN; CDR2 reads SVGIG (reference sequence). The CDR3: CAWNGGLRGEQYF. CDR3 sequence (DNA): TGTGCCTGGAATGGAGGGCTAAGGGGGGAGCAGTACTTC.

The chain has TRBV29-1 and TRBJ1-1; TRBD1 might be the D (6 bases). The CDR3 runs 14 residues. The V end lost 5 bases, the J end lost 1 base, and 14 bases lay between the germline ends. Germline V CDR1 and CDR2: SQVTM, ANQGSEA. The chain's CDR3 is CSVSRGRGNTEAFF. The DNA of the CDR3 is TGCAGCGTTTCCAGGGGTAGAGGGAACACTGAAGCTTTCTTT.

The rearrangement joins TRBV4-3 to TRBJ2-5; tentative D call: TRBD2 (6 bases). The V and J ends lost 0 bases and 2 bases respectively, with 13 bases between them. CDR3 length: 16 residues. Looked up from germline, CDR1 is LGHNA and CDR2 is YSLEER. The CDR3 loop is CASSQDRYGGQETQYF. CDR3 DNA sequence: TGCGCCAGCAGCCAAGATCGATATGGGGGGCAAGAGACCCAGTACTTC.